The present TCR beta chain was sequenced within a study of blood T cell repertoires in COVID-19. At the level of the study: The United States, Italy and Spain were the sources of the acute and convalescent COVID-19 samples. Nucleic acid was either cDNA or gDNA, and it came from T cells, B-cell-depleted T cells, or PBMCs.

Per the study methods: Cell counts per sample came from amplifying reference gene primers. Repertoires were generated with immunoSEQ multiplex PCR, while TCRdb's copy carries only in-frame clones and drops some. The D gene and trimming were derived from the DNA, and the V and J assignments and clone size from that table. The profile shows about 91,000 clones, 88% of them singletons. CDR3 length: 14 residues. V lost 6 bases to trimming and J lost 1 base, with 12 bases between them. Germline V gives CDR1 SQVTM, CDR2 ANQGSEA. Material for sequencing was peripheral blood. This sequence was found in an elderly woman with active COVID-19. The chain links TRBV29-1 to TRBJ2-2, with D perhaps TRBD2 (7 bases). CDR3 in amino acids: CSVMGGGNTGELFF. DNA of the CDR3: TGCAGCGTCATGGGAGGGGGGAACACCGGGGAGCTGTTTTTT.